There are many counts of the clone carrying this T cell receptor beta chain. This specimen comes from a study of molecular identifiers for immune sequencing clone quantification. Bulk libraries came from a prior protocol with listed TCR primers. TCRdb reanalysed the PCR reads using MiXCR and keeps one entry per CDR3 protein. Of over 600,000 distinct CDR3 sequences in the sample, around 20% were seen once. The source material was naive CD8+ T cells from blood, with Jurkat cell RNA spiked in. Documented subset: FACS-sorted CD8+CD4-CCR7+CD45RA+ naive T cells. The sequence was collected from a human donor in good health. Some libraries in this study had Jurkat cell RNA spiked in.

The CDR3 is CASTNRREINSDTQYF. The CDR3 DNA reads as TGTGCCAGTACCAACAGGAGGGAGATCAATTCAGATACGCAGTATTTT. This chain links TRBV19 with TRBJ2-3, with D tentatively TRBD2 (6 bases). V was shortened by 7 bases and J by 4 bases, with 21 bases between the two germline ends. Germline-derived CDR1 and CDR2 are LNHDA and SQIVND (reference sequence). The CDR3 has 16 residues.